Sequencing of this T cell receptor beta chain was carried out in a study of human T cells and chemical hapten exposure. Whole-study context: 0.01% DPC was applied to the upper back in patch tests, which were read at 6 days. Regarding the study as a whole: Expanded TCRs created a significantly greater count of big CDR3 similarity clusters than controls did.

Germline CDR1 and CDR2: SGHRS and YFSETQ. V shed 3 bases, J shed 5 bases, and the junction held 13 bases outside the gene matches. CDR3 length equals 16 residues. The library put unique molecular identifiers onto individual cDNA molecules. TCRdb analysed the RACE reads with MiXCR anew, one entry per CDR3 protein. The sample has 150,000 to 200,000 distinct CDR3 sequences; around 22% are singletons. A word on this clonotype: What it binds is not known.

Sample time point: patch test 1, 2 weeks after DPC sensitization. Specified treatment: therapeutic diphenylcyclopropenone sensitization with weekly scalp DPC. Unfractionated whole blood was the source of the extracted total RNA. The gene calls are TRBV5-1 and TRBJ1-1; TRBD1 aligns across 7 bases. The clonotype originates from a woman in her forties or fifties with alopecia areata. Some clones in this sample may be carry-over from other donors' samples. The material sequenced was whole blood, taken in connection with sensitization to the hapten diphenylcyclopropenone (DPC). The CDR3 DNA follows: TGCGCCAGCAGCTACAGACAGGGTAGGGTTTCGACTGAAGCTTTCTTT. This codes for CASSYRQGRVSTEAFF.